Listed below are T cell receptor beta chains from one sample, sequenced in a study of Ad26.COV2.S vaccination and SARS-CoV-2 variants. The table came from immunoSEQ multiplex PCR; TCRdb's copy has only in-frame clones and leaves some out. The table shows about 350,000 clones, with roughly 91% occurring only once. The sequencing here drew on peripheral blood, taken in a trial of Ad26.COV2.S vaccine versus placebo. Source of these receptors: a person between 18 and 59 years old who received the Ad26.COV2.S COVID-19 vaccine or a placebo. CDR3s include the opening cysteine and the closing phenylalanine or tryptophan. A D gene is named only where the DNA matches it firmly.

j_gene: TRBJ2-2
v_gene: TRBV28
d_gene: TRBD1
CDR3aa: CASSLTGDTGELFF

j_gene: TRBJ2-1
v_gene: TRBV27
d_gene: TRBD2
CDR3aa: CASRPGQGVSGGAGFHEQFF

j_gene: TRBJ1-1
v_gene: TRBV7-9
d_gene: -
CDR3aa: CASSWTNQGGTEAFF

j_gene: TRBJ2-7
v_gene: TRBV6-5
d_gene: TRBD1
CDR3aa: CASRGGHLYEQYF

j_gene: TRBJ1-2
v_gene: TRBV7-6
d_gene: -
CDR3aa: CASSLSDSGLYGYTF

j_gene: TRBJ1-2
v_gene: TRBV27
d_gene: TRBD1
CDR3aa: CASSFRDRVNGYTF

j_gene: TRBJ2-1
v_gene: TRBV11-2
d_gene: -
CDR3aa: CASSRGGGRGSYNEQFF

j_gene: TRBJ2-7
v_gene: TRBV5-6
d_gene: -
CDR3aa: CASSLAGKGYEQYF

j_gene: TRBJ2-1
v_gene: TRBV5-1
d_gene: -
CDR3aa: CASSLGRSSYNEQFF

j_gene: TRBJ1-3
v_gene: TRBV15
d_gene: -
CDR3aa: CATSTGRRGNTIYF

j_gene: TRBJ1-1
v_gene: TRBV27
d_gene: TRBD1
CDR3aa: CASRSGQGGGEAFF

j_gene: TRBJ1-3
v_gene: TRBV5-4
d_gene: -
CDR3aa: CASTLRPGNWLTGNTIYF

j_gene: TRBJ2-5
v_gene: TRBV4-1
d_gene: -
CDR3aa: CASSQVLQETQYF

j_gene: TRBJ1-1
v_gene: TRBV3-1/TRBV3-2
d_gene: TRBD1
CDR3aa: CASSQDPARGGNTEAFF

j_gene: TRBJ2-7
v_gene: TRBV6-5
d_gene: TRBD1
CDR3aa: CASSYSGQDTIYEQYF

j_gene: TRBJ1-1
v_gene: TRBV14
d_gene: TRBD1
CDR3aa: CASSQASGQGEAEAFF

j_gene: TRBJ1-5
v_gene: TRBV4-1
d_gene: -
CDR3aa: CASSQRDSNQPQHF

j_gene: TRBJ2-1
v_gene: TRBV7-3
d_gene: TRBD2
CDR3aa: CASSRTSGEYNEQFF

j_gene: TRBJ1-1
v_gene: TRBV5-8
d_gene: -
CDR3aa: CASSLLRQPEAFF

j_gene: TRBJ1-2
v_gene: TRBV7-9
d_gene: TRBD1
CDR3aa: CASSPGGAQGAGYTF

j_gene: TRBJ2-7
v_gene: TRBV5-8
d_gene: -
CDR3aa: CASSAHPGGRDEQYF

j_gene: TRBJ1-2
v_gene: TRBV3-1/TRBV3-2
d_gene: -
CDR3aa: CASSSRYGYTF

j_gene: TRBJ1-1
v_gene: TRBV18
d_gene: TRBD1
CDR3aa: CASSIGTEMNTEAFF

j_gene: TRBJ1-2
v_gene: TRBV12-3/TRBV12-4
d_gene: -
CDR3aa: CASSKQGNYGYTF

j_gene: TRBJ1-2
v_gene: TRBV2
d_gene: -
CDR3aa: CASSVREKGGYTF

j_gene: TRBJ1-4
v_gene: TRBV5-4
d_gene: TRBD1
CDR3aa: CASSLDRGDEKLFF

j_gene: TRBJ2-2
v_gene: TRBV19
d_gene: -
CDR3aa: CASSVGGGELFF

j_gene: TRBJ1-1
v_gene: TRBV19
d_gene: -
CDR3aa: CASINNPSAEAFF

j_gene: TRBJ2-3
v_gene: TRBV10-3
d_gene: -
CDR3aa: CAISGRITDTQYF

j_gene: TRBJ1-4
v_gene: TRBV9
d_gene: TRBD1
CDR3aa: CASSDVGQGNEKLFF

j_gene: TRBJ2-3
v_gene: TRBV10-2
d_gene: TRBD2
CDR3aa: CASSGTSGGWDTQYF

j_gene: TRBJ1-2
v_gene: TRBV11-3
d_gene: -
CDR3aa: CASSLGVRIKNGYTF

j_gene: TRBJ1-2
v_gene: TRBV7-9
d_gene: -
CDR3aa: CASSLETETNYGYTF

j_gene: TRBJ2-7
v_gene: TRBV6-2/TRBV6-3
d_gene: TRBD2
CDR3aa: CASSLSGGAFYEQYF

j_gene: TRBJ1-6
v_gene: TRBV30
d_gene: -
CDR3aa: CAWSVGTDASIYNSPLHF

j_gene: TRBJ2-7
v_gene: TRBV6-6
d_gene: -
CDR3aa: CASKGLVTSSYEQYF

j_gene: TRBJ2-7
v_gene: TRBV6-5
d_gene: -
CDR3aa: CASSYSLSAYEQYF

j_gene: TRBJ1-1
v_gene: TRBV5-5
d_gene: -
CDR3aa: CASSLQPQYTEAFF

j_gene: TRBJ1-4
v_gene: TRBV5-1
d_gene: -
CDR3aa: CASSPTGPGNEKLFF

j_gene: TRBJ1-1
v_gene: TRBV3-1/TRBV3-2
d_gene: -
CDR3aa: CASSHRVTEAFF